A selection of T cell receptor beta chains follows, all from one sample in a study of T cell repertoires in cytomegalovirus infection. TCRdb processed the reads anew with MiXCR; each CDR3 protein has one entry. The sample consists of 65,000 to 95,000 distinct CDR3 sequences, around 3.4% of them appearing once. Sequenced material: PBMCs. The source is a human donor in good health (CMV status not recorded). Some clones in this sample may be carry-over from other donors' samples. CDR3s leave out the opening cysteine and the closing phenylalanine or tryptophan. Each record gives: J gene, V gene, CDR3 length, CDR3 protein.

TRBJ2-7,TRBV6-2/TRBV6-3,13,ASSYSADSSYEQY
TRBJ2-1,TRBV12-3/TRBV12-4,14,ASSSWTGGKSNEQF
TRBJ2-3,TRBV7-9,11,ASSRQSTDTQY
TRBJ2-5,TRBV20-1,10,SARDRGRRSV
TRBJ1-1,TRBV20-1,11,SASAGRGTEAF
TRBJ1-1,TRBV12-5,12,AGGGAHLNTEAF
TRBJ2-3,TRBV5-1,18,ASSLLGAIREKQSTDTQY
TRBJ1-1,TRBV4-1,17,ASSPGTGSLLFMNTEAF
TRBJ2-2,TRBV6-2/TRBV6-3,14,ASSYSGQSNTGELF
TRBJ1-2,TRBV27,14,ASSLQARPPEGGYT
TRBJ1-3,TRBV20-1,14,SARRDSSYSGNTIY
TRBJ1-1,TRBV5-1,11,ASSFDPNTEAF
TRBJ1-2,TRBV6-5,14,ASSYSLFDSFYGYT
TRBJ2-1,TRBV6-4,13,ASSSVHYSYNEQF
TRBJ1-2,TRBV6-6,13,ASSYIPDRDYGYT
TRBJ1-6,TRBV6-1,13,ASSDILGQSSPLH
TRBJ2-7,TRBV18,11,ASSEGTVYEQY
TRBJ2-7,TRBV7-2,12,ASRTSGGVYEQY
TRBJ2-1,TRBV7-8,14,ASSLTPVAPHNEQF
TRBJ2-7,TRBV5-4,11,ASSFDGNYEQY
TRBJ1-1,TRBV4-3,13,ACSQGGGLNTEAF
TRBJ1-6,TRBV11-2,15,ASSFRIPGQGGSPLH